Included here is one T cell receptor beta chain sequence, with context. The entry originates in a study of blood T cell repertoires in COVID-19. Across the study: Material from acute and convalescent COVID-19 was sourced from the United States, Italy and Spain. T cells, B-cell-depleted T cells, or PBMCs supplied cDNA or gDNA.

The ends were cut back, 4 bases at V and 0 bases at J, with 10 bases in the middle. The CDR3 extends over 14 amino acids. CDR1 and CDR2 (germline): SQVTM, ANQGSEA. Original processing methods: Researchers report that nucleated cell counts were estimated from reference gene primer amplification. Measured with immunoSEQ multiplex PCR; TCRdb has only the in-frame clones, and not every one. The V and J calls and the clone size are those of that table, but D and trimming were determined from the DNA. Of some 200,000 clones in the sample, 80% to 90% are singletons; the top ten hold approximately 0.93%. V and J are TRBV29-1 and TRBJ1-3; D possibly corresponds to TRBD1 (5 bases). Sequenced input: peripheral blood. The receptor was derived from a woman under 30 who had recovered from COVID-19. DNA of the CDR3: TGCAGCGTTGGGGGGGAGCGCTCTGGAAACACCATATATTTT. Protein sequence: CSVGGERSGNTIYF.